The 13 T cell receptor beta chains below all came from one sample that was sequenced in a study of blood T cell repertoires in COVID-19. Profiled with immunoSEQ multiplex PCR; TCRdb holds only in-frame clones, not every one. The table includes about 280,000 clones, roughly 85% detected once. Sequencing used PBMCs or T cells enriched from blood (not recorded which). The receptor source for this set is a woman between 50 and 59 years old who had recovered from COVID-19.

This chain joins TRBV30 and TRBJ1-3; 8 bases line up with TRBD1. With V trimmed by 4 bases and J by 1 base, 6 bases remained unmatched. Germline assignment: CDR1 GTSNPN and CDR2 SVGIG (reference sequence). CDR3 length equals 15 residues. The CDR3 sequence is CAWTRDRSSGNTIYF. Here the CDR3 DNA reads TGTGCCTGGACCCGGGACAGGTCTTCTGGAAACACCATATATTTT.

The V call is TRBV27, the J call TRBJ1-2; TRBD1 aligns across 8 bases. With V trimmed by 5 bases and J by 8 bases, 7 bases remained unmatched. The length of the CDR3 is 13 residues. The germline CDR1 and CDR2 sequences are MNHEY and SMNVEV (reference sequence). The CDR3 here is CASSRTGGGGYTF. As DNA, the CDR3 is TGTGCCAGCAGTCGTACAGGGGGGGGAGGCTACACCTTC.

Only one count was recorded for this clone. V and J are TRBV29-1 and TRBJ1-4, with TRBD1 matching 9 bases. Germline V gene data show CDR1 as SQVTM and CDR2 as ANQGSEA. There are 14 residues in the CDR3. Trimming took 6 bases from V and 6 from J; bases not matched to a gene: 8. CDR3 sequence (DNA): TGCAGCGTGGTGGACAGGGGCTGGGATGAAAAACTGTTTTTT. Translating gives CSVVDRGWDEKLFF.

V is TRBV4-1 and J is TRBJ1-1; D may be TRBD1 (6 bases). The V gene lost 3 bases and the J gene lost 4 bases, with 9 bases spanning the gap. Germline V gene sequence: CDR1 MGHRA, CDR2 YSYEKL. The CDR3 has 13 residues. The CDR3 reads CASSQPGVTEAFF. The DNA of the CDR3 is TGCGCCAGCAGCCAGCCAGGGGTCACTGAAGCTTTCTTT.

V usage is TRBV2 and J usage is TRBJ2-2; 8 bases match TRBD1. The V and J ends lost 7 bases and 6 bases, in that order; junction bases with no gene match: 16. The germline CDR1 and CDR2 sequences are SNHLY and FYNNEI. The CDR3 runs to 17 residues. In DNA, the CDR3 is TGTGCCAGCAAAAGCCGGGACAGGTCTCCCCTGGCCGGGGAGCTGTTTTTT. Its translation: CASKSRDRSPLAGELFF.

The rearrangement links TRBV9 to TRBJ2-2; 8 bases agree with TRBD1. Germline values: CDR1 SGDLS, CDR2 YYNGEE. The CDR3 contains 16 residues. The V and J ends lost 0 bases and 4 bases, in that order; junction bases with no gene match: 5. CDR3 loop: CASSVASTGATGELFF. The CDR3, as DNA: TGTGCCAGCAGCGTAGCTTCGACAGGGGCCACCGGGGAGCTGTTTTTT.

In this sample, this clone turned up once. V usage is TRBV6-5 and J usage is TRBJ1-5, with 10 bases fitting TRBD1. The CDR3 has 12 residues. V was pared by 8 bases and J by 6 bases, with 1 base of the junction left unmatched. The germline gives CDR1 MNHEY, CDR2 SVGAGI. CDR3 coding DNA: TGTGCCAGCTGGACAGGGGGTCAGCCCCAGCATTTT. This sequence encodes CASWTGGQPQHF.

The chain uses TRBV29-1 and TRBJ2-7, with 7 bases that match TRBD1. J gave up 6 bases and V 5 bases, and 10 bases lay outside the gene matches. Germline V gene sequence: CDR1 SQVTM, CDR2 ANQGSEA. This CDR3 has 13 residues. The CDR3 nucleotides read TGCAGCGTTATACGACAGGGTGGGCGCGAGCAGTACTTC. Protein product: CSVIRQGGREQYF.

The CDR3 coding sequence is TGCGCCAGCTCGGGACTAGCCGACACCGGGGAGCTGTTTTTT. Translation gives CASSGLADTGELFF. The chain recombines TRBV5-1 with TRBJ2-2, with 9 positions matching TRBD2. Unmatched junction bases numbered 4, after V lost 7 bases and J lost 3 bases. The V gene's germline CDR1 is SGHRS and CDR2 YFSETQ. The CDR3 length is 14 residues.

V gene TRBV11-2 combines with J gene TRBJ1-1, with TRBD1 matching over 7 bases. The CDR3 totals 16 residues. Germline trimming cut 3 bases from V and 6 bases from J; bases unmatched to any gene: 13. CDR1 is SGHAT and CDR2 is FQNNGV in the germline V gene. CDR3 coding DNA: TGTGCCAGCAGCTTGGTTCGACAGGGCGGTAATTCTGAAGCTTTCTTT. Translating it yields CASSLVRQGGNSEAFF.

The CDR3: CASSKTSGGPQETQYF. The CDR3 DNA reads TGTGCCAGCAGTAAAACTAGCGGGGGGCCCCAAGAGACCCAGTACTTC. The V and J genes are TRBV28 and TRBJ2-5; the match to TRBD2 covers 12 bases. Trimming took 5 bases from V and 1 from J; bases not matched to a gene: 5. CDR1 is MDHEN and CDR2 is SYDVKM in the germline V gene. This CDR3 is built from 16 residues.

This clone was counted between two and nine times. The chain uses TRBV23-1 and TRBJ1-2; tentative D call: TRBD1 (5 bases). TRBV23-1 is flagged as an ORF with uncertain function. V was cut by 4 bases and J by 5 bases, with 11 bases left in between. The CDR3 consists of 13 residues. CDR3 residues: CASSLDKPYGYTF. CDR3 nucleotide sequence: TGCGCCAGCAGTCTGGACAAACCTTATGGCTACACCTTC.

The chain links TRBV29-1 to TRBJ1-2; 8 positions agree with TRBD1. Germline assignment: CDR1 SQVTM and CDR2 ANQGSEA. The CDR3 has 14 amino acids. Trimming cost V 7 bases and J 8 bases; bases outside gene matches: 15. The CDR3 DNA is TGCAGCGCCATCGCGACAGGGGACCACCCGGGCTACACCTTC. Protein: CSAIATGDHPGYTF.